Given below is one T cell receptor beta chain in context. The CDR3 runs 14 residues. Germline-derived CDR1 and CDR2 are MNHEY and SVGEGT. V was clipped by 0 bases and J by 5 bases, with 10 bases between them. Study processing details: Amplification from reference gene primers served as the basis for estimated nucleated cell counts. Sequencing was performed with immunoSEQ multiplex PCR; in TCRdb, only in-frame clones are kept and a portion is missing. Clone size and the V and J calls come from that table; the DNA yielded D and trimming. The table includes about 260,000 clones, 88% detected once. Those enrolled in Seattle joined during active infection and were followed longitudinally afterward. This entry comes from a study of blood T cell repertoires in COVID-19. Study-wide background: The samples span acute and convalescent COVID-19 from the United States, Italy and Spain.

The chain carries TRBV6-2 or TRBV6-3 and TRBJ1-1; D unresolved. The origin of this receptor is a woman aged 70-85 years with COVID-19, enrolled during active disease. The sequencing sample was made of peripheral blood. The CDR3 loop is CASSYSGRRTEAFF. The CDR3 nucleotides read TGTGCCAGCAGTTACTCAGGCAGGCGTACTGAAGCTTTCTTT.